Each of the 15 T cell receptor beta chains below was sequenced from the same sample in a study of cytomegalovirus exposure and HLA in healthy donors. 60 Vbeta and 13 Jbeta primers were used in PCR. Libraries were prepared by immunoSEQ multiplex PCR; TCRdb keeps only in-frame clonotypes and omits some of them. The table includes about 150,000 clones, approximately 80% detected once. Sequencing input: PBMCs. The receptors originated from a woman between 40 and 50 years old in good health and CMV-seronegative.

This CDR3 reads CASSLEVAGGHNEQFF. CDR3 DNA: TGTGCCAGCAGCTTGGAGGTAGCGGGGGGGCACAATGAGCAGTTCTTC. The chain combines TRBV6-4 with TRBJ2-1, with 11 bases aligning to TRBD2. Germline V gene sequence: CDR1 MRHNA, CDR2 SNTAGT. The CDR3 is 16 amino acids. Germline trimming cut 6 bases from V and 5 bases from J; bases unmatched to any gene: 9.

The J gene is TRBJ1-2, the V gene TRBV27; 7 bases align to TRBD1. Germline CDR1 is MNHEY and CDR2 is SMNVEV (reference sequence). CDR3 length: 15 residues. V lost 3 bases and J lost 7; bases outside the gene matches: 11. CDR3 loop: CASSFANRGGGGYTF. For the CDR3, the DNA is TGTGCCAGCAGTTTCGCCAACAGGGGAGGAGGTGGCTACACCTTC.

The chain employs TRBV10-3 and TRBJ1-5; D is ambiguous. This CDR3 is built from 15 residues. Germline-derived CDR1 and CDR2 are ENHRY and SYGVKD. V was trimmed by 0 bases and J by 4 bases, leaving 10 bases between them. DNA of the CDR3: TGTGCCATCAGTGAGTCATCGGGGATGAATCAGCCCCAGCATTTT. Amino acid sequence: CAISESSGMNQPQHF.

V is TRBV2 and J is TRBJ2-7; D perhaps matches TRBD1 (6 bases). This CDR3 region has 14 residues. CDR1 and CDR2 (germline): SNHLY, FYNNEI. The V gene lost 3 bases and the J gene lost 5 bases, with 14 bases spanning the gap. CDR3 DNA: TGTGCCAGCAGTGATATTAACAGGGTCCACGAGCAGTACTTC. It translates to CASSDINRVHEQYF.

This chain connects TRBV15 to TRBJ2-2; TRBD2 matches at 12 bases. V lost 1 base and J lost 5; bases outside the gene matches: 8. From germline, CDR1 is LNHNV and CDR2 YYDKDF (reference sequence). The CDR3 runs to 18 residues. As DNA, the CDR3 is TGTGCCACCAGCAGAGCTAGCGGGGGGGCCATGGGTACCGGGGAGCTGTTTTTT. Protein product: CATSRASGGAMGTGELFF.

A few counts support this clone. CDR3 in DNA: TGCGCCAGCAGCCAAGTGGGGACAGCTAACTATGGCTACACCTTC. As protein: CASSQVGTANYGYTF. The V gene is TRBV4-3, the J gene TRBJ1-2; TRBD1 agrees at 7 bases. CDR1 is LGHNA and CDR2 is YSLEER in the germline V gene. The length of the CDR3 is 15 residues. Trimming removed 1 base from V and 0 bases from J; junction bases left unmatched: 2.

The gene calls are TRBV10-2 and TRBJ1-1; D may be TRBD1 (5 bases). This CDR3 comprises 15 residues. Germline CDR1 reads WSHSY; CDR2 reads SAAADI. V lost 8 bases and J 0 bases, leaving 16 bases between the germline ends. CDR3 sequence reads: CASWGIRGVNTEAFF. The CDR3, as DNA: TGCGCCAGCTGGGGCATAAGGGGCGTGAACACTGAAGCTTTCTTT.

This rearrangement joins TRBV7-6 to TRBJ1-6; the D gene is possibly TRBD1 (5 bases). In germline, CDR1 is SGHVS, CDR2 FNYEAQ. This CDR3 is built from 16 residues. V was cut by 1 base and J by 6 bases, with 13 bases left in between. CDR3 DNA: TGTGCCAGCAGCTTAGAGTACGGGACTTTTAATTCACCCCTCCACTTT. It translates to CASSLEYGTFNSPLHF.

The J gene is TRBJ1-1, the V gene TRBV25-1, with 7 bases that match TRBD1. The CDR3 length is 15 residues. Per the germline V gene, CDR1 is MGHDK and CDR2 is SYGVNS. Trimming at V came to 2 bases and at J to 9 bases, leaving 12 bases not matched to a gene. CDR3 DNA: TGTGCCAGCAGTGAAAAGGGAAGACAGGGACCTAAAGCTTTCTTT. This gives the protein CASSEKGRQGPKAFF.

This chain links TRBV6-1 with TRBJ2-6; tentative D call: TRBD2 (5 bases). Trimming cost V 7 bases and J 1 base, with 11 bases left between them. The CDR3 consists of 15 residues. CDR1 and CDR2 from the germline V gene are MNHNS and SASEGT. The CDR3 reads CASTWRTSGANVLTF. Here the CDR3 DNA reads TGTGCCAGCACCTGGAGGACGTCTGGGGCCAACGTCCTGACTTTC.

This clone was picked up a small number of times. The V call is TRBV19, the J call TRBJ1-6; no firm D call. This CDR3 is built from 12 residues. Trimming left V 3 bases short and J 10 bases short, with 7 bases between. From germline, CDR1 is LNHDA and CDR2 SQIVND (reference sequence). DNA for the CDR3: TGTGCCAGTAGTATCTCGGTGTCACCCCTCCACTTT. Amino acids: CASSISVSPLHF. The complete variable domain, with remaining parts taken from reference TRBV19 and TRBJ1-6, reads DGGITQSPKYLFRKEGQNVTLSCEQNLNHDAMYWYRQDPGQGLRLIYYSQIVNDFQKGDIAEGYSVSREKKESFPLTVTSAQKNPTAFYLCASSISVSPLHFGNGTRLTVT.

The V gene is TRBV7-6, the J gene TRBJ1-1; D not certain. V was cut by 1 base and J by 4 bases, with 10 bases left in between. CDR1 and CDR2 (germline): SGHVS, FNYEAQ. This CDR3 is 14 amino acids long. CDR3 DNA sequence: TGTGCCAGCAGCTTAGAAAAAGGGAGCACTGAAGCTTTCTTT. Its translation: CASSLEKGSTEAFF.

This chain connects TRBV19 to TRBJ2-2; 9 nucleotides agree with TRBD1. V was pared by 9 bases and J by 3 bases, with 8 bases of the junction left unmatched. CDR1 and CDR2 from the germline V gene are LNHDA and SQIVND (reference sequence). The CDR3 runs to 15 residues. The DNA for the CDR3 is TGTGCCAGCACCAGGGGGACAGGGTACACCGGGGAGCTGTTTTTT. Protein sequence: CASTRGTGYTGELFF.

CDR3 region: CASSLFRQVPDTQYF. CDR3 nucleotide sequence: TGCGCCAGCAGCTTATTTAGACAGGTCCCAGATACGCAGTATTTT. The chain couples TRBV5-1 to TRBJ2-3; possibly TRBD1 for D (6 bases). Between the trimmed V and J ends, which lost 2 bases and 4 bases, there was a span of 14 bases. The CDR3 runs 15 residues. Per germline, CDR1 SGHRS and CDR2 YFSETQ.

This clone was seen a single time. The J gene is TRBJ1-1, the V gene TRBV11-2; weak D call: TRBD1 (5 bases). The V gene lost 0 bases and the J gene lost 4 bases, with 12 bases spanning the gap. CDR3 size: 15 residues. CDR1 SGHAT and CDR2 FQNNGV come from the germline V gene. The CDR3, as DNA: TGTGCCAGCAGCTTAGAAGGGCAGGGAGGCACTGAAGCTTTCTTT. Amino acid sequence: CASSLEGQGGTEAFF.